Presented here are 30 T cell receptor beta chains from one specimen sequenced in a study of post-analysis software for immune sequencing data. General study findings and limits: With TRBV5-6, TRBV5-1 and TRBV20-1 included, about five TRBV segments were more frequent in patients than in controls.

The antigens of these receptors remain unknown. Unique molecular identifiers were carried by the TCR beta cDNA libraries. TCRdb reprocessed the PCR reads via MiXCR and lists one record per CDR3 protein. This sample carries around 180,000 distinct CDR3 sequences, 30% of them seen once, and the ten largest clones take about 1.6%. Sequenced material: blood. Every receptor here comes from a girl aged 5 to 17 with multiple sclerosis.

The chain has TRBV10-3 and TRBJ1-3; D unclear. Per the germline V gene, CDR1 is ENHRY and CDR2 is SYGVKD. Trimming took off 9 bases at V and 0 bases at J, with 9 bases between the two ends. CDR3 size: 13 residues. CDR3 sequence reads: CAIYVPSGNTIYF. DNA for the CDR3: TGTGCCATTTACGTCCCCTCTGGAAACACCATATATTTT.

This clonotype was recorded a few times. Possible read error: a much larger clone is one base away. This chain joins TRBV12-3 or TRBV12-4 and TRBJ2-1, with D maybe TRBD2 (7 bases). The J call is doubtful: the DNA matches TRBJ2-7 better. The CDR3 extends over 17 amino acids. CDR3 loop: CASSFEGGVRSYNEQYF. As DNA, the CDR3 is TGTGCCAGCAGTTTTGAAGGGGGGGTTCGCTCCTACAATGAGCAGTACTTC.

The V gene is TRBV11-3, the J gene TRBJ2-3, with 9 bases fitting TRBD1. The CDR3 covers 15 residues. The V segment lost 5 bases and the J segment 9 bases; nucleotides outside the gene matches: 12. The germline CDR1 and CDR2 sequences are SGHNT and YENEEA. This CDR3 reads CASSPGQGTLETQYF. In DNA form, the CDR3 reads TGTGCCAGCAGCCCTGGACAGGGGACATTGGAGACGCAGTATTTT.

This clonotype was detected only a few times. The chain links TRBV27 to TRBJ2-1; 8 nucleotides align to TRBD2. Germline V gene sequence: CDR1 MNHEY, CDR2 SMNVEV (reference sequence). V shed 6 bases and J 4 bases; nucleotides not matched to a gene: 8. CDR3 length: 15 residues. CDR3 nucleotide sequence: TGTGCCAGCAGAGCTAGCGGGTTAACGTACAATGAGCAGTTCTTC. Translation: CASRASGLTYNEQFF.

This sequence joins TRBV27 and TRBJ2-6; D unclear. Germline V gives CDR1 MNHEY, CDR2 SMNVEV (reference sequence). Trimming stripped 0 bases from V and 7 bases from J, with 10 bases between. This CDR3 comprises 15 residues. CDR3 sequence: CASSLSNSVANVLTF. The CDR3 coding sequence is TGTGCCAGCAGTTTATCTAACTCTGTAGCCAACGTCCTGACTTTC. The full variable domain, in which reference TRBV27 and TRBJ2-6 provide the parts outside the CDR3, is EAQVTQNPRYLITVTGKKLTVTCSQNMNHEYMSWYRQDPGLGLRQIYYSMNVEVTDKGDVPEGYKVSRKEKRNFPLILESPSPNQTSLYFCASSLSNSVANVLTFGAGSRLTVL.

A remark on this clonotype: A read error is possible here, since a much larger clone lies one base away. The chain carries TRBV3-1 and TRBJ2-7, with D perhaps matching TRBD1 or TRBD2 (5 bases each). The CDR3 has 15 amino acids. Germline V gene data show CDR1 as LGHDT and CDR2 as YNNKEL (reference sequence). CDR3 region: CAGSQVLRDHYEQYF. The CDR3 nucleotides are TGTGCCGGCAGCCAAGTATTAAGGGACCACTACGAGCAGTACTTC.

V is TRBV3-1 and J is TRBJ2-4; TRBD1 might be the D (5 bases). V lost 2 bases and J 0 bases, leaving 29 bases between the germline ends. CDR3 length: 22 amino acids. The V gene's germline CDR1 is LGHDT and CDR2 YNNKEL (reference sequence). The CDR3 sequence is CASSQLYAPGISSTLAKNIQYF. The CDR3 DNA reads as TGTGCCAGCAGCCAACTATATGCCCCAGGGATCTCTAGTACGTTAGCCAAAAACATTCAGTACTTC.

About this clonotype: A much larger clone lies one base from this, so it may be a read error. The chain recombines TRBV7-9 with TRBJ2-7, with no clear D. The CDR3 is made up of 12 amino acids. The V gene lost 6 bases and the J gene lost 7 bases, with 13 bases spanning the gap. Germline V gives CDR1 SEHNR, CDR2 FQNEAQ (reference sequence). CDR3 protein: CASSQTWDEQYF. CDR3 nucleotides: TGTGCCAGCAGTCAGACCTGGGATGAGCAGTACTTC.

This clonotype has ten or more counts. The gene calls are TRBV20-1 and TRBJ2-3, with D unclear. V was trimmed by 5 bases and J by 6 bases, leaving 9 bases between them. The CDR3 has 11 residues. Germline assignment: CDR1 DFQATT and CDR2 SNEGSKA (reference sequence). In DNA, the CDR3 is TGCAGTGCTTACTCGAAGGATACGCAGTATTTT. It codes for CSAYSKDTQYF.

The chain employs TRBV12-3 or TRBV12-4 and TRBJ2-2; a possible D gene is TRBD2 (5 bases). The CDR3 has 16 residues. Trimming shortened V by 3 bases and J by 1 base, and 12 bases separated the two germline ends. This chain's CDR3 is CASSLDIGVNTGELFF. For the CDR3, the DNA is TGTGCCAGCAGTTTGGATATCGGGGTGAACACCGGGGAGCTGTTTTTT.

Only one count was recorded for this clonotype. Relative to the germline gene, one junction end is altered; a read error may explain this. V is TRBV20-1 and J is TRBJ2-2; unclear D gene. Per germline, CDR1 DFQATT and CDR2 SNEGSKA (reference sequence). This CDR3 contains 12 residues. CDR3 protein: CSAGDFGGELFF. DNA of the CDR3: TGCAGTGCTGGAGACTTTGGCGGGGAGCTGTTTTTT.

The chain is built from TRBV6-5 and TRBJ1-1; no clear D. Germline assignment: CDR1 MNHEY and CDR2 SVGAGI. This CDR3 has 14 residues. V lost 3 bases, J lost 0 bases, and 8 bases lay in between. In nucleotides, the CDR3 is TGTGCCAGCAGTTATTCGAACCTGAACACTGAAGCTTTCTTT. Protein: CASSYSNLNTEAFF.

This clonotype was seen more than once but under ten times. The V call is TRBV30, the J call TRBJ2-1; 8 bases match TRBD2. The CDR3 spans 12 residues. Germline assignment: CDR1 GTSNPN and CDR2 SVGIG (reference sequence). V lost 4 bases and J lost 4; bases outside the gene matches: 0. This CDR3 is CAWTSGYNEQFF. In nucleotides, the CDR3 is TGTGCCTGGACTAGCGGGTACAATGAGCAGTTCTTC.

This chain joins TRBV29-1 and TRBJ2-5, with D uncertain. CDR1 and CDR2 (germline): SQVTM, ANQGSEA. This CDR3 has 12 amino acids. The CDR3 spells CGASLGEETQYF. CDR3 DNA: TGCGGCGCCTCTCTTGGAGAAGAGACCCAGTACTTC.

A word on this clonotype: One base away lies a much larger clone, so this may be a sequencing read error. This chain's CDR3 is CASSGTGIYEQCF. The CDR3 DNA is TGTGCCAGCAGTGGGACAGGAATTTACGAGCAGTGCTTC. The chain has TRBV2 and TRBJ2-7; 7 positions match TRBD1. Germline V lookup: CDR1 SNHLY, CDR2 FYNNEI. There are 13 residues in the CDR3.

As concerns this clonotype: This may be a read error, as it is one base from a much larger clone. The V and J genes are TRBV10-3 and TRBJ1-2, with no clear D. The CDR3 length is 9 residues. CDR1 ENHRY and CDR2 SYGVKD come from the germline V gene. V was cut by 11 bases and J by 12 bases, with 13 bases left in between. Here the CDR3 reads CASLIGNTF. CDR3 DNA sequence: TGTGCCTCCCTTATCGGCAACACCTTC.

This clonotype was seen only a few times. CDR3 protein: CSASWGRGSDGEQFF. CDR3 coding DNA: TGCAGTGCGAGTTGGGGGCGCGGATCAGACGGGGAGCAGTTCTTC. The genes are TRBV20-1 and TRBJ2-1; D may be TRBD1 (6 bases). The CDR3 sequence is 15 residues long. V lost 6 bases, J lost 10 bases, and 25 bases lay in between. The germline V gene encodes CDR1 DFQATT and CDR2 SNEGSKA (reference sequence).

This clonotype has ten or more counts. The J gene is TRBJ1-5, the V gene TRBV7-9, with unresolved D. Germline V CDR1 and CDR2: SEHNR, FQNEAQ (reference sequence). The CDR3 contains 12 residues. V was trimmed by 5 bases and J by 0 bases, leaving 2 bases between them. DNA of the CDR3: TGTGCCAGCAGCCATAGCAATCAGCCCCAGCATTTT. Translating gives CASSHSNQPQHF.

This clonotype was observed a handful of times. A much more abundant neighbour one base away suggests this may be a read error. The chain couples TRBV4-1 to TRBJ2-5; 9 bases fit TRBD2. This CDR3 is built from 16 residues. V gave up 2 bases and J gave up 11 bases; unmatched junction bases: 15. The V gene's germline CDR1 is MGHRA and CDR2 YSYEKL. Here the CDR3 DNA reads TGCGCCAGCAGCCAACCCGGGACTAGCCTAAACAATGAGCAGTACTTC. Translation: CASSQPGTSLNNEQYF.

This clonotype was detected ten times or more. V is TRBV27 and J is TRBJ2-7, with D tentatively TRBD1 (5 bases). Trimming cost V 5 bases and J 4 bases, with 9 bases left between them. Germline loops: CDR1 MNHEY, CDR2 SMNVEV (reference sequence). This CDR3 is built from 12 residues. The CDR3 DNA sequence: TGTGCCAGCAGTGGAGACAGATACGAGCAGTACTTC. This encodes CASSGDRYEQYF.

There are many counts of this clonotype. The genes are TRBV6-2 or TRBV6-3 and TRBJ2-7, with TRBD2 identical over 9 bases. Germline V CDR1 and CDR2: MNHEY, SVGEGT. The CDR3 is 13 amino acids. The J segment lost 5 bases and the V segment lost 7 bases, leaving 6 bases of the junction unmatched. CDR3 in DNA: TGTGCCAGCACCCTAGCGGGAATGAACGAGCAGTACTTC. Translating gives CASTLAGMNEQYF.

The gene calls are TRBV2 and TRBJ1-5; 7 bases match TRBD1. Germline-derived CDR1 and CDR2 are SNHLY and FYNNEI. The ends lost 2 bases at V and 7 bases at J; junction bases unmatched: 20. CDR3 length: 19 residues. CDR3 amino acids: CASSEPALKAGGNGQPQHF. CDR3 bases: TGTGCCAGCAGTGAACCCGCGTTGAAGGCAGGGGGAAATGGGCAGCCCCAGCATTTT. Looking up the rest from reference TRBV2 and TRBJ1-5 gives the full variable domain: EPEVTQTPSHQVTQMGQEVILRCVPISNHLYFYWYRQILGQKVEFLVSFYNNEISEKSEIFDDQFSVERPDGSNFTLKIRSTKLEDSAMYFCASSEPALKAGGNGQPQHFGDGTRLSIL.

This clonotype occurred many times. The chain is built from TRBV10-3 and TRBJ2-5; 7 nucleotides match TRBD2. The trim removed 10 bases at V and 1 base at J, leaving 6 bases unmatched. CDR3 length: 13 amino acids. Germline CDR1 and CDR2: ENHRY and SYGVKD. The CDR3: CATSGEPQETQYF. The CDR3 DNA follows: TGTGCCACCAGCGGGGAGCCCCAAGAGACCCAGTACTTC.

This chain connects TRBV15 to TRBJ1-2, with 7 bases aligning to TRBD1. From germline, CDR1 is LNHNV and CDR2 YYDKDF (reference sequence). J was trimmed by 5 bases and V by 5 bases; bases with no gene match: 17. The CDR3 spans 17 residues. This CDR3 reads CATSHDRVGLGGYGYTF. CDR3 coding DNA: TGTGCCACCAGCCACGACAGGGTTGGGCTGGGTGGTTATGGCTACACCTTC.

This clonotype has ten or more counts. The CDR3 is CASSRAGIKETQYF. Here the CDR3 DNA reads TGTGCCAGCAGCCGGGCGGGGATTAAAGAGACCCAGTACTTC. The rearrangement links TRBV3-1 to TRBJ2-5; a weak D match, TRBD2 (6 bases). CDR1 LGHDT and CDR2 YNNKEL come from the germline V gene (reference sequence). The CDR3 runs 14 residues. V was cut by 4 bases and J by 3 bases, with 12 bases left in between.

This clonotype was seen more than once but under ten times. The chain recombines TRBV29-1 with TRBJ2-3; 10 bases are shared with TRBD2. This CDR3 has 14 amino acids. V shed 2 bases and J 5 bases; nucleotides not matched to a gene: 4. Germline assignment: CDR1 SQVTM and CDR2 ANQGSEA. The CDR3 DNA reads as TGCAGCGTTGAAAGCGGGAGGGCCGGAGATACGCAGTATTTT. Translated, it gives CSVESGRAGDTQYF.

This chain links TRBV6-6 with TRBJ2-2, with D possibly matching TRBD2 (5 bases). CDR3 length: 17 amino acids. CDR1 is MNHNY, CDR2 SVGAGI, per germline (reference sequence). V was clipped by 0 bases and J by 5 bases, with 16 bases between them. The CDR3 here is CASSYSKSDRGTGELFF. In DNA, the CDR3 is TGTGCCAGCAGTTACTCGAAAAGTGACCGAGGGACCGGGGAGCTGTTTTTT.

The chain employs TRBV6-5 and TRBJ1-1, with D unclear. This CDR3 contains 13 residues. V was cut by 8 bases and J by 3 bases, with 13 bases left in between. Germline loops: CDR1 MNHEY, CDR2 SVGAGI. The DNA for the CDR3 is TGTGCCAGCTCGCGGGGAGCGGACACTGAAGCTTTCTTT. Translating it yields CASSRGADTEAFF.

Concerning this clonotype itself: A much larger clone differs by one base, so this may be a read error. J is TRBJ2-1 and V is TRBV7-9; D is uncertain. The V and J ends lost 5 bases and 8 bases respectively, with 10 bases between them. The germline gives CDR1 SEHNR, CDR2 FQNEAQ (reference sequence). There are 12 residues in the CDR3. The CDR3 DNA reads TGTGCCAGCAGCAAGTGGGAACATGAGCAGTTCTTC. Protein product: CASSKWEHEQFF. Together with reference TRBV7-9 and TRBJ2-1, the CDR3 gives the full variable domain: DTGVSQNPRHKITKRGQNVTFRCDPISEHNRLYWYRQTLGQGPEFLTYFQNEAQLEKSRLLSDRFSAERPKGSFSTLEIQRTEQGDSAMYLCASSKWEHEQFFGPGTRLTVL.

The V gene is TRBV28, the J gene TRBJ2-7; D may be TRBD2 (7 bases). The V end was cut by 5 bases, the J end by 0 bases, with 17 bases between. This CDR3 has 16 amino acids. The germline CDR1 and CDR2 sequences are MDHEN and SYDVKM. The CDR3 sequence is CASSGRGAPNSYEQYF. CDR3 DNA sequence: TGTGCCAGCAGTGGGAGGGGGGCCCCGAACTCCTACGAGCAGTACTTC.